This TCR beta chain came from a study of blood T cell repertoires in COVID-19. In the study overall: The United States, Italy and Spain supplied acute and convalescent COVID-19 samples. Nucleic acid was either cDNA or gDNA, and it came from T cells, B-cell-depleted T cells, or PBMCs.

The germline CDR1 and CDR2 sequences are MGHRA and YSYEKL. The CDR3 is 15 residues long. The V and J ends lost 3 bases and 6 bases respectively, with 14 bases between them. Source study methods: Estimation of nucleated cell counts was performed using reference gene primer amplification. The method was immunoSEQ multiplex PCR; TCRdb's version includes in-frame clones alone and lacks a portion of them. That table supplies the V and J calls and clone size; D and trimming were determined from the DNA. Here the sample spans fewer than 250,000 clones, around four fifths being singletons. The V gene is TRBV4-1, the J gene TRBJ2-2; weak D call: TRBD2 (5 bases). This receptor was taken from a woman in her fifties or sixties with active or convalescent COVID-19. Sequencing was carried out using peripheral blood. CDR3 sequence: CASSHPVRGAGELFF. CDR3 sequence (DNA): TGCGCCAGCAGCCACCCCGTACGGGGAGCCGGGGAGCTGTTTTTT.